This record concerns one T cell receptor beta chain sequence. Per the authors' pipeline: Nucleated cell counts were estimated from reference gene primer amplification. Here immunoSEQ multiplex PCR was the method, and the copy in TCRdb shows in-frame clones only, minus some. The V and J calls and clone size were taken over from that table, and D and trimming were inferred from the DNA. The profile shows some 130,000 clones, less than 85% of them singletons. The sample comes from a study of blood T cell repertoires in COVID-19. On the study more broadly: Acute-phase and convalescent COVID-19 samples originated in the United States, Italy and Spain. Sources were T cells, B-cell-depleted T cells, or PBMCs; the material itself was cDNA or gDNA.

This CDR3 region has 14 residues. CDR1 and CDR2 from the germline V gene are SNHLY and FYNNEI. Deletions cut 4 bases from V and 0 bases from J, with 4 bases between. The clonotype originates from a woman older than 75 with acute or convalescent COVID-19. The sample was peripheral blood. This chain connects TRBV2 to TRBJ2-6; D is unclear. CDR3 nucleotide sequence: TGTGCCAGCAGTGGGGCCTCTGGGGCCAACGTCCTGACTTTC. Protein: CASSGASGANVLTF.